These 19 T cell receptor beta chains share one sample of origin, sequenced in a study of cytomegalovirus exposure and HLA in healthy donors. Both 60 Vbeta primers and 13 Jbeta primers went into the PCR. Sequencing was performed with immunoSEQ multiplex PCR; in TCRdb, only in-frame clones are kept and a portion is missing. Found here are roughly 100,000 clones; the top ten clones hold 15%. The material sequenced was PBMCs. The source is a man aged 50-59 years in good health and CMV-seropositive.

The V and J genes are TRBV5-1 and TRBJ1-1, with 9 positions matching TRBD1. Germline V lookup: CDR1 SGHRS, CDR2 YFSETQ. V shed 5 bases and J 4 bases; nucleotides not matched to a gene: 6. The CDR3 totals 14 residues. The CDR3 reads CASRQGAYSTEAFF. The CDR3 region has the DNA TGCGCCAGCAGACAGGGGGCGTATAGCACTGAAGCTTTCTTT.

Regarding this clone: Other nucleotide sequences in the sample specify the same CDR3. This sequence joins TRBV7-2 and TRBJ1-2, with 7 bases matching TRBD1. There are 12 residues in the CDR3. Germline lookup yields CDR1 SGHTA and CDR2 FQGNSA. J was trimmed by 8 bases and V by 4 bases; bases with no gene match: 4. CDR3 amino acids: CASSSDREGYTF. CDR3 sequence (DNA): TGTGCCAGCAGCTCCGACAGGGAGGGCTACACCTTC.

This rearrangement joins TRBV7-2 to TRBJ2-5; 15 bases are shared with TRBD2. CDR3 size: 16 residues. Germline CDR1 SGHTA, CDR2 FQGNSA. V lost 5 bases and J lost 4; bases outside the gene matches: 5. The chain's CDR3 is CASSRGLAGGGETQYF. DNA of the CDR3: TGTGCCAGCAGCCGTGGACTAGCGGGAGGGGGAGAGACCCAGTACTTC.

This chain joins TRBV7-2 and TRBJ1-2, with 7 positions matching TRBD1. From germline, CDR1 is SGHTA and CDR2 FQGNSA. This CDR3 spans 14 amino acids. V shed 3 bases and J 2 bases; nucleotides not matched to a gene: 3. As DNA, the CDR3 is TGTGCCAGCAGCTTCCCAGGGGGGAACTATGGCTACACCTTC. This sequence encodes CASSFPGGNYGYTF.

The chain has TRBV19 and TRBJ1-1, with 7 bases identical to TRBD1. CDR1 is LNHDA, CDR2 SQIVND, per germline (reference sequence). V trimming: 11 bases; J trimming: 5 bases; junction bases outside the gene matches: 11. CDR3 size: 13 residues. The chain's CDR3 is CASGGQGLTEAFF. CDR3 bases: TGTGCCTCAGGGGGGCAGGGGCTGACTGAAGCTTTCTTT.

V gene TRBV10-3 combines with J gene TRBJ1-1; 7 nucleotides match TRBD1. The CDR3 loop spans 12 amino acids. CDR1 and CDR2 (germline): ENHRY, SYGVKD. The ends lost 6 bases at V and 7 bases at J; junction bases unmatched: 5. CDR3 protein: CAIRSTGFEAFF. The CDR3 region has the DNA TGTGCCATCAGGTCGACAGGGTTTGAAGCTTTCTTT.

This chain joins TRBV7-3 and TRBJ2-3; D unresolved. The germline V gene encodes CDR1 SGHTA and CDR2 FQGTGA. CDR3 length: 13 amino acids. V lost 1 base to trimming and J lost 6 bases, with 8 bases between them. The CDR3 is CASSLNPRDTQYF. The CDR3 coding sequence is TGTGCCAGCAGCTTAAATCCGCGGGATACGCAGTATTTT.

The CDR3 nucleotides read TGTGCCAGCAGCTTAGCCAGGCGACCTTACGAGCAGTACGTC. This codes for CASSLARRPYEQYV. The chain uses TRBV13 and TRBJ2-7; D gene unclear. V was clipped by 1 base and J by 4 bases, with 11 bases between them. Germline V gives CDR1 PRHDT, CDR2 FYEKMQ (reference sequence). The CDR3 contains 14 residues.

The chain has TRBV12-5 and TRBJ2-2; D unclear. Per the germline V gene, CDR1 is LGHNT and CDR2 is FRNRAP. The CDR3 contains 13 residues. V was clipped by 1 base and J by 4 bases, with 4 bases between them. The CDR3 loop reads CASGLAPTGELFF. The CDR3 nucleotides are TGTGCTAGTGGTTTGGCTCCCACCGGGGAGCTGTTTTTT.

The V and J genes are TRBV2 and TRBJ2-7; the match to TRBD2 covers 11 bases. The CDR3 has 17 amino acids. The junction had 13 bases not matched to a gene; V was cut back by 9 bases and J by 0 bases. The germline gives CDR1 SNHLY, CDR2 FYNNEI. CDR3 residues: CARGLAEMVRASYEQYV. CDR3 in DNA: TGTGCCAGGGGACTAGCGGAGATGGTTCGGGCCTCCTACGAGCAGTACGTC.

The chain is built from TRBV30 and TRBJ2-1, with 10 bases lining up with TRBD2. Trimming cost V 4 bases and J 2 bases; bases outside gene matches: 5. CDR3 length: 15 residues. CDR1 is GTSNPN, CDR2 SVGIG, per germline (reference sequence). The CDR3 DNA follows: TGTGCCTGGAATTCAGCGGGAGGGGCCTACAATGAGCAGTTCTTC. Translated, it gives CAWNSAGGAYNEQFF. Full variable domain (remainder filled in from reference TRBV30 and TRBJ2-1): SQTIHQWPATLVQPVGSPLSLECTVEGTSNPNLYWYRQAAGRGLQLLFYSVGIGQISSEVPQNLSASRPQDRQFILSSKKLLLSDSGFYLCAWNSAGGAYNEQFFGPGTRLTVL.

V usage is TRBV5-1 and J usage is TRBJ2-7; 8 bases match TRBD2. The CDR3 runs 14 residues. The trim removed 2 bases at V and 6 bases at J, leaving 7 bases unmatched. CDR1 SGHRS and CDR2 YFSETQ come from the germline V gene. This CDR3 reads CASSLSGRSGEQYF. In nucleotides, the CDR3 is TGCGCCAGCAGCTTAAGCGGGAGATCGGGCGAGCAGTACTTC.

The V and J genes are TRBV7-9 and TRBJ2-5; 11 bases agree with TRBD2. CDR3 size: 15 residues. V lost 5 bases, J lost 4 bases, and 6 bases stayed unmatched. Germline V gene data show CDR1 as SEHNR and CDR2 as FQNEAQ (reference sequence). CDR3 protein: CASSPALAGGETQYF. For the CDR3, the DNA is TGTGCCAGCAGCCCCGCCCTAGCGGGAGGAGAGACCCAGTACTTC.

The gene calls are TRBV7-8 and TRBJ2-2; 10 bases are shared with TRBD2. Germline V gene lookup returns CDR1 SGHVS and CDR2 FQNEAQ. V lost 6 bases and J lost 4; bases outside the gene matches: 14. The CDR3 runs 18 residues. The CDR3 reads CASSEGLAGVDVTGELFF. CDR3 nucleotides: TGTGCCAGCAGTGAGGGGCTAGCGGGAGTCGACGTCACCGGGGAGCTGTTTTTT.

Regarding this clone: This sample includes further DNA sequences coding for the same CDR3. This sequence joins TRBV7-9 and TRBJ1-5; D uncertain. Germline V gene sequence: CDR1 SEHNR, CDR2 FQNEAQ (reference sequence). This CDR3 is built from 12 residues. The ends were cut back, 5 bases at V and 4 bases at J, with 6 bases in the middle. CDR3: CASSQANQPQHF. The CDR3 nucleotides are TGTGCCAGCAGCCAGGCGAATCAGCCCCAGCATTTT.

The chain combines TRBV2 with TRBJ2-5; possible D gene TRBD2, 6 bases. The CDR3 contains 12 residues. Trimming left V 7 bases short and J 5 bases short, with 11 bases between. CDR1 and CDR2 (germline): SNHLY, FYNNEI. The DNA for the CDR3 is TGTGCCAGCAAGGAGAGCGGGGAGACCCAGTACTTC. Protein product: CASKESGETQYF.

In nucleotides, the CDR3 is TGTGCCAGCAGCTTCCCGGCTAGCGGGAGAGGAGATACGCAGTATTTT. As protein: CASSFPASGRGDTQYF. The genes are TRBV28 and TRBJ2-3; 10 nucleotides agree with TRBD2. Germline V gene data show CDR1 as MDHEN and CDR2 as SYDVKM. This CDR3 has 16 amino acids. With 6 bases clipped from V and 5 bases from J, the junction kept 11 bases outside the gene matches.

The CDR3: CASSPTGHISGANVLTF. The CDR3 DNA reads as TGTGCCAGCTCACCCACGGGACACATCTCTGGGGCCAACGTCCTGACTTTC. The V call is TRBV18, the J call TRBJ2-6; maybe TRBD1 (6 bases). Germline CDR1 KGHSH, CDR2 LQKENI. Deletions cut 3 bases from V and 0 bases from J, with 12 bases between. This CDR3 contains 17 residues. Full variable domain (remainder filled in from reference TRBV18 and TRBJ2-6): NAGVMQNPRHLVRRRGQEARLRCSPMKGHSHVYWYRQLPEEGLKFMVYLQKENIIDESGMPKERFSAEFPKEGPSILRIQQVVRGDSAAYFCASSPTGHISGANVLTFGAGSRLTVL.

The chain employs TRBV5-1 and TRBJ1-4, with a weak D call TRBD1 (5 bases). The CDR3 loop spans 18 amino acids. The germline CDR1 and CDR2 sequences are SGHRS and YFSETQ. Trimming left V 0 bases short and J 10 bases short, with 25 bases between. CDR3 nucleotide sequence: TGCGCCAGCAGCTTGGACCCCACTGGGGGGGAACTAATGGGAAAACTGTTTTTT. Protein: CASSLDPTGGELMGKLFF.